These T cell receptor beta chains were read from a single sample in a study of T cell repertoires in cytomegalovirus infection. These TCRs' antigens remain unknown. One entry per CDR3 protein results from TCRdb running MiXCR on the reads. The table has about 770,000 distinct CDR3 sequences, about 27% seen once. Sequenced material: cultured CD8+ T cells from PBMCs, taken from culture after CMV antigen stimulation. The receptors come from a human donor in good health (CMV status not recorded). Some clones in this sample may be carry-over from other donors' samples. The CDR3 runs from the conserved cysteine through the conserved F or W. The D gene is left open where the match is weak. The size of a clone is reported for some rows only, either as once, few or many, or as a class for expanded clones.

j_gene	abundance	v_gene	d_gene	CDR3nt	CDR3aa
TRBJ1-2	NA	TRBV6-1	NA	TGTGCCAGCAGAATCTCCGTTGGCTACACCTTC	CASRISVGYTF
TRBJ2-5	NA	TRBV12-3/TRBV12-4	NA	TGTGCCAGCAGTCCGGGGGTTTTAGAGACCCAGTACTTC	CASSPGVLETQYF
TRBJ2-2	NA	TRBV5-8	NA	TGTGCCAGCAGCCCCCGGCGGGTCGGCGGGGAGCTGTTTTTT	CASSPRRVGGELFF
TRBJ1-2	few	TRBV27	NA	TGTGCCAGCAGTTTATCGGCAGGAGAGACCACTAACTATGGCTACACCTTC	CASSLSAGETTNYGYTF
TRBJ1-6	NA	TRBV7-9	NA	TGTGCCAGCAGCTTAGACAGACCAACTTATAATTCACCCCTCCACTTT	CASSLDRPTYNSPLHF
TRBJ1-3	NA	TRBV9	NA	TGTGCCAGCAGCGTTGGGGGGCGGGAAGGAAACACCATATATTTT	CASSVGGREGNTIYF
TRBJ2-1	NA	TRBV6-5	NA	TGTGCCAGCATTGGTAGAAATGAGCAGTTCTTC	CASIGRNEQFF
TRBJ1-3	NA	TRBV19	NA	TGTGCCAGTAGTATTCTATCCGACCGTCTCTCTGGAAACACCATATATTTT	CASSILSDRLSGNTIYF
TRBJ2-1	many	TRBV7-6	TRBD1	TGTGCCGGGGGACAGGGGAATGAGCAGTTCTTC	CAGGQGNEQFF
TRBJ2-2	NA	TRBV12-3/TRBV12-4	NA	TGTGCCAGCAGTTTACTTGATTCCCAAATCGCGAACACCGGGGAGCTGTTTTTT	CASSLLDSQIANTGELFF
TRBJ1-4	many	TRBV6-6	TRBD1	TGTGCCAGCAGTTACGGTTCGGGACAGGGAGGTGAAAAACTGTTTTTT	CASSYGSGQGGEKLFF
TRBJ2-1	NA	TRBV7-9	TRBD1	TGTGCCAGCAGCGCGGACAGGGGACCCTACAATGAGCAGTTCTTC	CASSADRGPYNEQFF
TRBJ2-2	NA	TRBV12-3/TRBV12-4	TRBD1	TGTGCCAGCAGAACCGGGACAGGGTGGACCGGGGAGCTGTTTTTT	CASRTGTGWTGELFF